Below, 23 T cell receptor beta chains from the same sample are listed, as sequenced in a study of blood T cell repertoires in COVID-19. Repertoires were generated with immunoSEQ multiplex PCR, while TCRdb's copy carries only in-frame clones and drops some. The sample has some 300,000 clones, 89% seen once. Material for sequencing was peripheral blood. The receptors originated from a woman aged 25 to 39 with COVID-19, enrolled during active disease.

Remarks on this clone: Within the sample, other DNA sequences also encode this same CDR3. The chain joins TRBV6-5 to TRBJ2-5, with 7 bases aligning to TRBD1. This CDR3 is 12 amino acids long. Per the germline V gene, CDR1 is MNHEY and CDR2 is SVGAGI. The junction had 2 bases not matched to a gene; V was cut back by 5 bases and J by 5 bases. Here the CDR3 DNA reads TGTGCCAGCAGTAACAGGGGCGAGACCCAGTACTTC. Translating gives CASSNRGETQYF.

The chain joins TRBV27 to TRBJ1-6; possibly TRBD1 for D (5 bases). Germline lookup yields CDR1 MNHEY and CDR2 SMNVEV (reference sequence). The CDR3 is 13 residues long. The ends were cut back, 3 bases at V and 13 bases at J, with 13 bases in the middle. This CDR3 reads CASSFDRRLPLHF. DNA of the CDR3: TGTGCCAGCAGTTTTGACAGAAGGTTGCCCCTCCACTTT.

This sequence joins TRBV11-2 and TRBJ1-2, with a weak D call TRBD1 (6 bases). V gave up 2 bases and J gave up 3 bases, with 10 bases separating them. Germline V gene lookup returns CDR1 SGHAT and CDR2 FQNNGV. The CDR3 totals 14 residues. Here the CDR3 reads CASSLIAGDYGYTF. CDR3 DNA sequence: TGTGCCAGCAGCTTAATTGCAGGGGACTATGGCTACACCTTC.

The chain couples TRBV27 to TRBJ2-1; weak D call: TRBD2 (5 bases). Germline V gene sequence: CDR1 MNHEY, CDR2 SMNVEV (reference sequence). V shed 6 bases and J shed 6 bases, with 12 bases lying between them. This CDR3 region has 13 residues. CDR3 nucleotide sequence: TGTGCCAGCAGCTATCCGCGGGCCAATGAGCAGTTCTTC. Protein sequence: CASSYPRANEQFF.

This clone showed up just once. The chain has TRBV5-4 and TRBJ1-2, with 7 bases lining up with TRBD1. Germline-derived CDR1 and CDR2 are SGHNT and YYREEE (reference sequence). The J segment lost 4 bases and the V segment lost 5 bases, leaving 5 bases of the junction unmatched. This CDR3 is 13 amino acids long. The CDR3 sequence: CASRPAGGYGYTF. The CDR3 DNA is TGTGCCAGCAGACCCGCAGGGGGCTATGGCTACACCTTC. Looking up the rest from reference TRBV5-4 and TRBJ1-2 gives the full variable domain: ETGVTQSPTHLIKTRGQQVTLRCSSQSGHNTVSWYQQALGQGPQFIFQYYREEENGRGNFPPRFSGLQFPNYSSELNVNALELDDSALYLCASRPAGGYGYTFGSGTRLTVV.

This chain connects TRBV5-1 to TRBJ2-5, with TRBD2 matching 15 bases. The trim removed 3 bases at V and 2 bases at J, leaving 2 bases unmatched. Germline V gives CDR1 SGHRS, CDR2 YFSETQ. CDR3 length equals 16 residues. In nucleotides, the CDR3 is TGCGCCAGCAGCTGGGGACTAGCGGGGGGACAAGAGACCCAGTACTTC. Protein: CASSWGLAGGQETQYF.

The chain uses TRBV4-1 and TRBJ2-1; 7 bases map to TRBD1. Trimming cost V 9 bases and J 8 bases; bases outside gene matches: 4. The CDR3 runs 11 residues. Per germline, CDR1 MGHRA and CDR2 YSYEKL. As DNA, the CDR3 is TGCGCCAGTACAGGGGACGATGAGCAGTTCTTC. Its protein product is CASTGDDEQFF.

The gene calls are TRBV5-5 and TRBJ2-1; 8 nucleotides agree with TRBD2. The ends lost 1 base at V and 14 bases at J; junction bases unmatched: 8. Germline assignment: CDR1 SGHKS and CDR2 YYEKEE (reference sequence). The CDR3 totals 13 residues. The CDR3 loop reads CASSLTDPGGEFF. Here the CDR3 DNA reads TGTGCCAGCAGCTTGACCGATCCGGGAGGGGAGTTCTTC.

In its sample, this clone was seen once. The chain recombines TRBV28 with TRBJ1-4; D call uncertain. Trimming removed 6 bases from V and 1 base from J, with 3 bases in between. CDR3 length: 12 residues. Germline V lookup: CDR1 MDHEN, CDR2 SYDVKM. The CDR3 region is CASSITNEKLFF. The CDR3 DNA is TGTGCCAGCAGCATAACTAATGAAAAACTGTTTTTT.

In its sample, this clone was seen once. The gene calls are TRBV15 and TRBJ2-1; TRBD2 is a possible D gene (6 bases). Looked up from germline, CDR1 is LNHNV and CDR2 is YYDKDF (reference sequence). V gave up 1 base and J gave up 4 bases, with 11 bases separating them. This CDR3 is built from 15 residues. As DNA, the CDR3 is TGTGCCACCAGCAGAGGGGCGGGGAGGTACAATGAGCAGTTCTTC. Translation: CATSRGAGRYNEQFF.

The rearrangement joins TRBV7-2 to TRBJ1-6, with TRBD1 as a possible D gene (5 bases). This CDR3 spans 15 amino acids. CDR1 SGHTA and CDR2 FQGNSA come from the germline V gene. Trimming removed 5 bases at V and 3 bases at J, with 11 bases between. The DNA for the CDR3 is TGTGCCAGCAGCGCCCTGGGGGGCTATAATTCACCCCTCCACTTT. It yields the protein CASSALGGYNSPLHF.

The CDR3 DNA sequence: TGTGCCAGCAGCTTCCGACTAGGTACGGGTGAGCAGTTCTTC. It specifies CASSFRLGTGEQFF. V and J are TRBV7-3 and TRBJ2-1, with D perhaps TRBD2 (6 bases). This CDR3 is 14 amino acids long. Trimming shortened V by 3 bases and J by 9 bases, and 15 bases separated the two germline ends. Germline V lookup: CDR1 SGHTA, CDR2 FQGTGA.

This clone has a single count. The J gene is TRBJ2-7, the V gene TRBV18, with D perhaps matching TRBD2 (5 bases). V lost 3 bases, J lost 3 bases, and 15 bases lay in between. The CDR3 sequence is 15 residues long. The V gene's germline CDR1 is KGHSH and CDR2 LQKENI. In DNA, the CDR3 is TGTGCCAGCTCACCTCCGGACCGAGCGGACTACGAGCAGTACTTC. As protein: CASSPPDRADYEQYF.

The chain recombines TRBV11-2 with TRBJ1-6, with TRBD1 matching over 8 bases. This CDR3 is built from 16 residues. Germline-derived CDR1 and CDR2 are SGHAT and FQNNGV. The trim removed 5 bases at V and 6 bases at J, leaving 9 bases unmatched. CDR3: CASSTPRDRINSPLHF. The CDR3, as DNA: TGTGCCAGCAGCACGCCCCGGGACAGGATTAATTCACCCCTCCACTTT.

The chain couples TRBV6-5 to TRBJ2-1, with a possible D match to TRBD2 (5 bases). CDR1 is MNHEY and CDR2 is SVGAGI in the germline V gene. V was shortened by 4 bases and J by 5 bases, with 12 bases between the two germline ends. CDR3 size: 14 residues. CDR3 DNA sequence: TGTGCCAGCAGTTTACTAGGATTAGACAATGAGCAGTTCTTC. It yields the protein CASSLLGLDNEQFF.

V and J are TRBV5-1 and TRBJ2-5, with a weak D call TRBD1 (7 bases). This CDR3 contains 17 residues. V was pared by 4 bases and J by 0 bases, with 19 bases between. The germline gives CDR1 SGHRS, CDR2 YFSETQ. In DNA, the CDR3 is TGCGCCAGCAGCCCGGGCGGGACAGCCTCACACCAAGAGACCCAGTACTTC. This encodes CASSPGGTASHQETQYF.

The chain joins TRBV28 to TRBJ2-7; 7 bases line up with TRBD1. From germline, CDR1 is MDHEN and CDR2 SYDVKM. The CDR3 covers 13 residues. After removal of 6 bases from V and 4 bases from J, the junction contained 6 bases not matched to a gene. CDR3 amino acids: CASRTRTGYEQYF. CDR3 bases: TGTGCCAGCAGAACGCGGACAGGTTACGAGCAGTACTTC.

This chain links TRBV7-9 with TRBJ2-5, with TRBD1 identical over 7 bases. The CDR3 is 14 residues long. J lost 1 base, V lost 5 bases, and 4 bases had no gene match. Per germline, CDR1 SEHNR and CDR2 FQNEAQ (reference sequence). CDR3 nucleotides: TGTGCCAGCAGCCCAGGACAGGTCCAAGAGACCCAGTACTTC. It yields the protein CASSPGQVQETQYF.

The gene calls are TRBV11-3 and TRBJ2-1, with 9 bases matching TRBD1. V lost 0 bases and J lost 4; bases outside the gene matches: 4. The V gene's germline CDR1 is SGHNT and CDR2 YENEEA. The CDR3 has 16 amino acids. The CDR3 DNA reads TGTGCCAGCAGCTTAGATACCGGGACAGGGTACAATGAGCAGTTCTTC. Translated, it gives CASSLDTGTGYNEQFF.

The V gene is TRBV27, the J gene TRBJ2-5; 13 bases fit TRBD2. The germline V gene has CDR1 MNHEY and CDR2 SMNVEV (reference sequence). There are 16 residues in the CDR3. V shed 6 bases and J 3 bases; nucleotides not matched to a gene: 7. CDR3 nucleotides: TGTGCCAGCAGCCGCCTCGGACTAGCGGGGGAAGAGACCCAGTACTTC. This codes for CASSRLGLAGEETQYF.

The chain employs TRBV5-1 and TRBJ1-3; 7 bases fit TRBD1. CDR3 length: 17 residues. The germline V gene has CDR1 SGHRS and CDR2 YFSETQ. With 4 bases clipped from V and 0 bases from J, the junction kept 10 bases outside the gene matches. As DNA, the CDR3 is TGCGCCAGCAGCGAGCCGACAGGGACCCACTCTGGAAACACCATATATTTT. Its translation: CASSEPTGTHSGNTIYF.

This CDR3 is CASSFTTRGTGNTIYF. The CDR3 DNA follows: TGTGCCAGCAGCTTCACGACAAGGGGTACTGGAAACACCATATATTTT. The chain is built from TRBV7-9 and TRBJ1-3, with a tentative D call TRBD1 (5 bases). The CDR3 contains 16 residues. The V gene lost 3 bases and the J gene lost 2 bases, with 14 bases spanning the gap. Per the germline V gene, CDR1 is SEHNR and CDR2 is FQNEAQ (reference sequence). The full variable domain, rest sourced from reference TRBV7-9 and TRBJ1-3, is DTGVSQNPRHKITKRGQNVTFRCDPISEHNRLYWYRQTLGQGPEFLTYFQNEAQLEKSRLLSDRFSAERPKGSFSTLEIQRTEQGDSAMYLCASSFTTRGTGNTIYFGEGSWLTVV.

Remarks on this clone: The sample has other DNA sequences that encode this CDR3 too. V gene TRBV11-3 combines with J gene TRBJ1-1; D is undetermined. Trimming took 5 bases from V and 0 from J, leaving 7 bases between them. This CDR3 region has 13 residues. Per the germline V gene, CDR1 is SGHNT and CDR2 is YENEEA. The CDR3 sequence is CASSRGMNTEAFF. The CDR3 bases are TGTGCCAGCAGCCGAGGCATGAACACTGAAGCTTTCTTT.